What follows is one T cell receptor beta chain and its context. The assay was immunoSEQ multiplex PCR, and TCRdb's table has in-frame clones only and misses some. The sample carries about 1.5 million clones, 95% to 99% recorded once. The sample originates from a study of shared clonotypes between healthy human individuals. The CDR3 covers 19 residues. Trimming cost V 6 bases and J 0 bases, with 24 bases left between them. Germline values: CDR1 SEHNR, CDR2 FQNEAQ (reference sequence). The chain is built from TRBV7-9 and TRBJ2-4, with D perhaps matching TRBD2 (5 bases). Material: naive CD4+ T cells sorted from blood. Subset denoted: CD45RA+ positively selected. This receptor was taken from a man aged 25 to 40 in good health. In DNA form, the CDR3 reads TGTGCCAGCAGTAGCCATACCCGCGGGCTTACCTTAGCCAAAAACATTCAGTACTTC. Translation: CASSSHTRGLTLAKNIQYF.